The present T cell receptor beta chain was sequenced within a study of radiation and T cells in renal cell carcinoma. TCRdb's table, derived via immunoSEQ multiplex PCR, lists solely in-frame clones and lacks some. The table records roughly 170,000 clones, 88% of them present only once. The V end was cut by 1 base, the J end by 2 bases, with 11 bases between. The germline gives CDR1 MNHNS, CDR2 SASEGT. CDR3 length equals 15 residues. Described time point: blood 4 weeks post-SBRT, at nephrectomy. Stated treatment: 15 Gy SBRT to primary tumor, nephrectomy 4 weeks later. Nephrectomy followed 15 Gy stereotactic body radiation by 4 weeks.

This TCR was sampled from a woman aged 45-59 years with renal cell carcinoma. The genes are TRBV6-1 and TRBJ2-5, with a possible D match to TRBD1 (6 bases). The sequencing here drew on blood, taken from a patient whose treatment included radiotherapy and nephrectomy. The CDR3 sequence: CASSEVGTRQETQYF. CDR3 bases: TGTGCCAGCAGTGAAGTGGGGACACGGCAAGAGACCCAGTACTTC.